Listed here are 10 T cell receptor beta chains from one sample, sequenced in a study of T cells in Graves' hyperthyroidism and ophthalmopathy (dated by TCRdb to between 2017 and 2020). The library was prepared using multiplex PCR. These reads were obtained on an Illumina HiSeq 2000. TCR beta CDR3 regions were amplified from RNA transcripts. The TCR CDR3 was subjected to a first round of RT-PCR using the HTBI primer set and the Qiagen OneStep RT-PCR kit. TCRdb trimmed the raw reads at Q25, called clones with MiXCR and kept productive beta chains. Merged by CDR3 protein, the rows form single entries marked with the most common genes and DNA. Across this sample there are 550,000 to 700,000 distinct CDR3 sequences, with about 43% seen only once. Clones ranked in the top ten supply around 19% of the sample. The sequencing input was peripheral blood or thyroid tissue (not recorded which). The origin of the receptors is an adult woman with Graves' disease, either hyperthyroidism or ophthalmopathy (not recorded which).

This clonotype has only one observation. The chain combines TRBV19 with TRBJ2-2; 8 positions agree with TRBD1. V lost 6 bases and J lost 0; bases outside the gene matches: 3. CDR1 and CDR2 (germline): LNHDA, SQIVND (reference sequence). CDR3 length: 15 amino acids. The CDR3 bases are TGTGCCAGTAGACAGGGGGTAACGAACACCGGGGAGCTGTTTTTT. Amino acids: CASRQGVTNTGELFF.

In its sample, this clonotype was seen many times. The V call is TRBV10-3, the J call TRBJ2-1; D gene ambiguous. CDR1 ENHRY and CDR2 SYGVKD come from the germline V gene. The CDR3 is 14 amino acids. Trimming took off 10 bases at V and 9 bases at J, with 22 bases between the two ends. CDR3 sequence: CATTVEPLSSEQFF. CDR3 DNA sequence: TGTGCCACCACAGTCGAGCCCCTGTCAAGTGAGCAGTTCTTC.

This clonotype was recorded at least ten times. V usage is TRBV6-1 and J usage is TRBJ2-2; 13 bases match TRBD2. Looked up from germline, CDR1 is MNHNS and CDR2 is SASEGT. CDR3 length equals 15 residues. The V segment lost 7 bases and the J segment 6 bases; nucleotides outside the gene matches: 5. CDR3 nucleotide sequence: TGTGCCAGCATTAGGACTAGCGGGAGTGCCGGGGAGCTGTTTTTT. Protein: CASIRTSGSAGELFF.

This clonotype has at least ten counts. V gene TRBV11-2 combines with J gene TRBJ2-5; D uncertain. The CDR3 length is 13 residues. The V end was cut by 4 bases, the J end by 4 bases, with 10 bases between. CDR1 and CDR2 from the germline V gene are SGHAT and FQNNGV. As DNA, the CDR3 is TGTGCCAGCAGCTCGGACCTTGTAGAGACCCAGTACTTC. It specifies CASSSDLVETQYF.

This clonotype was observed a few times. V gene TRBV2 combines with J gene TRBJ1-1, with a tentative D call TRBD1 (6 bases). This CDR3 region has 14 residues. The germline V and J ends were trimmed by 6 bases and 4 bases, with 15 bases remaining between them. Germline values: CDR1 SNHLY, CDR2 FYNNEI. The CDR3 spells CASSLQGGVTEAFF. The CDR3 DNA follows: TGTGCCAGCAGCTTACAGGGTGGGGTCACTGAAGCTTTCTTT.

The chain combines TRBV10-2 with TRBJ1-5; possibly TRBD1 for D (5 bases). Looked up from germline, CDR1 is WSHSY and CDR2 is SAAADI. Trimming left V 8 bases short and J 2 bases short, with 13 bases between. The CDR3 is 14 amino acids. The CDR3 nucleotides are TGCGCCAGCCTGTCGGGGCAAGGCAATCAGCCCCAGCATTTT. Protein product: CASLSGQGNQPQHF.

The chain links TRBV6-1 to TRBJ2-3; TRBD1 agrees at 7 bases. This CDR3 is built from 16 residues. Germline V gene sequence: CDR1 MNHNS, CDR2 SASEGT. The trim removed 7 bases at V and 4 bases at J, leaving 14 bases unmatched. The CDR3 sequence: CASIIRGGVSADTQYF. The CDR3 DNA reads as TGTGCCAGCATTATAAGAGGGGGCGTCTCCGCAGATACGCAGTATTTT.

The chain links TRBV5-1 to TRBJ1-5; D unclear. The germline V gene encodes CDR1 SGHRS and CDR2 YFSETQ. CDR3 length: 14 residues. V lost 5 bases, J lost 11 bases, and 20 bases lay in between. CDR3 residues: CASRARADEETQHF. The DNA for the CDR3 is TGCGCCAGCAGGGCTCGGGCAGATGAAGAGACCCAGCATTTT.

This clonotype was picked up many times. This chain connects TRBV12-3 or TRBV12-4 to TRBJ2-7; the match to TRBD2 covers 10 bases. The V segment lost 8 bases and the J segment 3 bases; nucleotides outside the gene matches: 22. CDR3 size: 19 residues. The DNA of the CDR3 is TGTGCCAGCGGCCTACCGAGGCTAGCGGGAGTTTGGGGGGACTACGAGCAGTACTTC. Translating gives CASGLPRLAGVWGDYEQYF.

J is TRBJ1-4 and V is TRBV7-9; TRBD1 agrees at 11 bases. Germline V CDR1 and CDR2: SEHNR, FQNEAQ (reference sequence). The V gene end was trimmed by 6 bases and the J gene end by 7 bases; junction bases not matched to a gene: 10. There are 16 residues in the CDR3. CDR3 DNA sequence: TGTGCCAGCAGTTCCAGCGGGGGACAGGGGGGTGAAAAACTGTTTTTT. Translated: CASSSSGGQGGEKLFF.